The 23 T cell receptor beta chains below were found in one sample sequenced in a study (dated by TCRdb to about 2016). The library relied on RT-PCR. Sequenced on an Illumina MiSeq. Clones were called with MiXCR by TCRdb after fastp trimmed the public reads at Q25, and only in-frame beta chains were retained. Entries are consolidated by CDR3 protein sequence, retaining the most common genes and DNA. For this sample there are about 700,000 distinct CDR3 sequences; more than 13% appear just once. Of the sample, roughly 3.9% is held by the ten largest clones. The specimen was memory CD4+ T cells from blood. The receptors shown here come from a female donor in good health, serving as a healthy control.

V usage is TRBV5-1 and J usage is TRBJ2-6; D remains unclear. Germline V gene sequence: CDR1 SGHRS, CDR2 YFSETQ. Trimming shortened V by 4 bases and J by 0 bases, and 11 bases separated the two germline ends. This CDR3 contains 16 residues. This chain's CDR3 is CASSRDGVSGANVLTF. CDR3 in DNA: TGCGCCAGCAGCAGGGATGGCGTCTCTGGGGCCAACGTCCTGACTTTC. The whole variable domain, filled in from reference TRBV5-1 and TRBJ2-6, reads KAGVTQTPRYLIKTRGQQVTLSCSPISGHRSVSWYQQTPGQGLQFLFEYFSETQRNKGNFPGRFSGRQFSNSRSEMNVSTLELGDSALYLCASSRDGVSGANVLTFGAGSRLTVL.

This clonotype was picked up a small number of times. The chain employs TRBV10-3 and TRBJ1-5, with D uncertain. Germline lookup yields CDR1 ENHRY and CDR2 SYGVKD. The CDR3 totals 15 residues. V dropped 5 bases and J dropped 1 base, with 12 bases sitting between them. Here the CDR3 reads CAISSQAGSNQPQHF. The CDR3 DNA is TGTGCCATCAGTAGCCAGGCGGGCAGCAATCAGCCCCAGCATTTT.

CDR3 residues: CASSPPGGGLSGNTIYF. CDR3 in DNA: TGTGCCAGCTCACCACCAGGCGGCGGCCTCTCTGGAAACACCATATATTTT. This chain uses TRBV18 with TRBJ1-3; D unresolved. Per germline, CDR1 KGHSH and CDR2 LQKENI. This CDR3 has 17 amino acids. Trimming shortened V by 0 bases and J by 0 bases, and 12 bases separated the two germline ends.

This clonotype was picked up a small number of times. The chain carries TRBV20-1 and TRBJ2-7; perhaps D is TRBD1 or TRBD2 (5 bases each). The ends were cut back, 5 bases at V and 1 base at J, with 12 bases in the middle. The CDR3 covers 13 residues. The V gene's germline CDR1 is DFQATT and CDR2 SNEGSKA (reference sequence). CDR3 residues: CSASPGGSYEQYF. The CDR3 nucleotides are TGCAGTGCTTCCCCTGGGGGTTCCTACGAGCAGTACTTC.

This clonotype appeared a few times. The chain joins TRBV5-6 to TRBJ1-5; TRBD1 might be the D (5 bases). Trimming shortened V by 1 base and J by 0 bases, and 11 bases separated the two germline ends. Germline CDR1 reads SGHDT; CDR2 reads YYEEEE. The CDR3 runs 16 residues. The CDR3: CASSLRGDYSNQPQHF. The CDR3 DNA reads as TGTGCCAGCAGCTTGCGAGGGGATTATAGCAATCAGCCCCAGCATTTT.

This clonotype occurred many times. V usage is TRBV6-5 and J usage is TRBJ1-2; no clear D. The CDR3 has 15 residues. CDR1 and CDR2 (germline): MNHEY, SVGAGI. Between the trimmed V and J ends, which lost 6 bases and 4 bases, there was a span of 18 bases. The CDR3 coding sequence is TGTGCCAGCAGGAGAACTAGGACTGACTCCTATGGCTACACCTTC. This codes for CASRRTRTDSYGYTF.

This clonotype has more than one count but fewer than ten. The CDR3 nucleotides read TGTGCCAGCAGTTATGGAATCCCCTACGAGCAGTACTTC. Residues: CASSYGIPYEQYF. This chain uses TRBV6-5 with TRBJ2-7; D is ambiguous. V was cut by 3 bases and J by 2 bases, with 8 bases left in between. The CDR3 consists of 13 residues. Germline assignment: CDR1 MNHEY and CDR2 SVGAGI.

Only a few counts were recorded for this clonotype. The chain employs TRBV18 and TRBJ2-5; perhaps TRBD1 as D (6 bases). Trimming left V 6 bases short and J 5 bases short, with 13 bases between. The CDR3 totals 13 residues. Germline assignment: CDR1 KGHSH and CDR2 LQKENI. CDR3 loop: CASSRDIRETQYF. The CDR3 coding sequence is TGTGCCAGCTCCCGGGACATCCGGGAGACCCAGTACTTC. The full variable domain, rest sourced from reference TRBV18 and TRBJ2-5, is NAGVMQNPRHLVRRRGQEARLRCSPMKGHSHVYWYRQLPEEGLKFMVYLQKENIIDESGMPKERFSAEFPKEGPSILRIQQVVRGDSAAYFCASSRDIRETQYFGPGTRLLVL.

This clonotype was seen more than once but under ten times. The genes are TRBV20-1 and TRBJ1-1, with D possibly matching TRBD1 (5 bases). In germline, CDR1 is DFQATT, CDR2 SNEGSKA (reference sequence). Trimming took 0 bases from V and 4 from J, leaving 12 bases between them. The CDR3 totals 14 residues. CDR3 coding DNA: TGCAGTGCTAGAGATGGGGGGAGTGCCACTGAAGCTTTCTTT. Its translation: CSARDGGSATEAFF.

This clonotype was recorded a few times. V and J are TRBV18 and TRBJ1-4; 10 bases line up with TRBD1. The CDR3 has 15 residues. In germline, CDR1 is KGHSH, CDR2 LQKENI. V lost 3 bases to trimming and J lost 5 bases; unmatched junction nucleotides: 3. The CDR3 here is CASSPQGQGNEKLFF. In DNA, the CDR3 is TGTGCCAGCTCACCGCAGGGACAGGGGAATGAAAAACTGTTTTTT. Looking up the rest from reference TRBV18 and TRBJ1-4 gives the full variable domain: NAGVMQNPRHLVRRRGQEARLRCSPMKGHSHVYWYRQLPEEGLKFMVYLQKENIIDESGMPKERFSAEFPKEGPSILRIQQVVRGDSAAYFCASSPQGQGNEKLFFGSGTQLSVL.

This clonotype was counted only a few times. The chain links TRBV27 to TRBJ2-7, with D maybe TRBD2 (5 bases). Looked up from germline, CDR1 is MNHEY and CDR2 is SMNVEV (reference sequence). This CDR3 region has 15 residues. V was clipped by 3 bases and J by 0 bases, with 12 bases between them. Written as DNA, the CDR3 is TGTGCCAGCAGTTTCGGGGTCTCCGCCTCCTACGAGCAGTACTTC. As protein: CASSFGVSASYEQYF.

This clonotype was seen a few times. The rearrangement joins TRBV18 to TRBJ2-7; D possibly corresponds to TRBD2 (5 bases). The CDR3 consists of 14 residues. V lost 1 base, J lost 6 bases, and 13 bases lay in between. The germline CDR1 and CDR2 sequences are KGHSH and LQKENI. CDR3 region: CASSPLTGFGEQYF. CDR3 in DNA: TGTGCCAGCTCACCACTGACGGGGTTTGGCGAGCAGTACTTC.

This clonotype was detected a few times. This sequence joins TRBV5-1 and TRBJ2-1; D possibly matches TRBD1 or TRBD2 (5 bases each). This CDR3 contains 13 residues. V was clipped by 0 bases and J by 6 bases, with 7 bases between them. The germline V gene has CDR1 SGHRS and CDR2 YFSETQ. CDR3 sequence reads: CASSLGGINEQFF. The CDR3 DNA follows: TGCGCCAGCAGCTTGGGGGGGATCAATGAGCAGTTCTTC. The full variable domain, in which reference TRBV5-1 and TRBJ2-1 provide the parts outside the CDR3, is KAGVTQTPRYLIKTRGQQVTLSCSPISGHRSVSWYQQTPGQGLQFLFEYFSETQRNKGNFPGRFSGRQFSNSRSEMNVSTLELGDSALYLCASSLGGINEQFFGPGTRLTVL.

At least ten counts were recorded for this clonotype. The chain couples TRBV5-1 to TRBJ2-1, with a possible D match to TRBD2 (6 bases). The CDR3 has 16 residues. Between the trimmed V and J ends, which lost 4 bases and 2 bases, there was a span of 16 bases. CDR1 is SGHRS and CDR2 is YFSETQ in the germline V gene. Here the CDR3 reads CASSPTGEVTYNEQFF. In DNA form, the CDR3 reads TGCGCCAGCAGCCCCACGGGGGAGGTCACCTACAATGAGCAGTTCTTC.

This chain links TRBV11-2 with TRBJ2-5, with a weak D call TRBD2 (5 bases). Germline CDR1 and CDR2: SGHAT and FQNNGV. The CDR3 length is 15 residues. Trimming removed 3 bases at V and 0 bases at J, with 11 bases between. The CDR3 loop is CASSFLTGYQETQYF. DNA of the CDR3: TGTGCCAGCAGCTTCTTGACGGGGTACCAAGAGACCCAGTACTTC.

In this sample, this clonotype turned up a few times. The gene calls are TRBV3-1 and TRBJ2-2; no clear D. This CDR3 region has 12 residues. V lost 3 bases and J 5 bases, leaving 4 bases between the germline ends. The germline V gene encodes CDR1 LGHDT and CDR2 YNNKEL (reference sequence). This CDR3 is CASSHGTGELFF. The CDR3 bases are TGTGCCAGCAGCCATGGGACCGGGGAGCTGTTTTTT.

This clonotype has at least ten counts. This chain connects TRBV20-1 to TRBJ2-3; 10 bases are shared with TRBD2. Germline V gene sequence: CDR1 DFQATT, CDR2 SNEGSKA (reference sequence). Unmatched junction bases numbered 8, after V lost 2 bases and J lost 6 bases. This CDR3 has 15 residues. The CDR3 region has the DNA TGCAGTGCTAGATCGCTAGCGGGAGATTACGATACGCAGTATTTT. The encoded protein is CSARSLAGDYDTQYF.

This clonotype has only a few counts. The chain combines TRBV28 with TRBJ2-4; no definite D call. The V gene lost 5 bases and the J gene lost 8 bases, with 13 bases spanning the gap. CDR1 and CDR2 from the germline V gene are MDHEN and SYDVKM. The CDR3 totals 13 residues. The CDR3 here is CASSGSPEDIQYF. As DNA, the CDR3 is TGTGCCAGCAGTGGCTCCCCGGAAGACATTCAGTACTTC.

J is TRBJ1-5 and V is TRBV20-1, with TRBD1 matching 7 bases. This CDR3 is 12 amino acids long. J was trimmed by 4 bases and V by 5 bases; bases with no gene match: 2. CDR1 and CDR2 from the germline V gene are DFQATT and SNEGSKA (reference sequence). CDR3 in DNA: TGCAGTGCTGCGGGACAGAATCAGCCCCAGCATTTT. It translates to CSAAGQNQPQHF.

The chain combines TRBV7-2 with TRBJ2-5; D remains unclear. Germline V gene data show CDR1 as SGHTA and CDR2 as FQGNSA. The CDR3 extends over 12 amino acids. V was trimmed by 5 bases and J by 5 bases, leaving 9 bases between them. CDR3 residues: CASSEYAETQYF. CDR3 sequence (DNA): TGTGCCAGCAGCGAGTATGCCGAGACCCAGTACTTC. The full variable domain, its missing parts supplied by reference TRBV7-2 and TRBJ2-5, is GAGVSQSPSNKVTEKGKDVELRCDPISGHTALYWYRQSLGQGLEFLIYFQGNSAPDKSGLPSDRFSAERTGGSVSTLTIQRTQQEDSAVYLCASSEYAETQYFGPGTRLLVL.

This clonotype has a handful of counts. This chain joins TRBV20-1 and TRBJ2-1; 10 bases line up with TRBD2. Germline assignment: CDR1 DFQATT and CDR2 SNEGSKA (reference sequence). After removal of 5 bases from V and 1 base from J, the junction contained 11 bases not matched to a gene. This CDR3 is 17 amino acids long. The CDR3: CSADSLLAGESYNEQFF. The CDR3 nucleotides are TGCAGTGCTGATAGTCTTCTAGCGGGAGAGTCCTACAATGAGCAGTTCTTC.

This clonotype has at least ten counts. The chain has TRBV7-8 and TRBJ2-1; no firm D call. Trimming removed 4 bases from V and 10 bases from J, with 11 bases in between. The CDR3 runs 12 residues. Germline V gives CDR1 SGHVS, CDR2 FQNEAQ. The CDR3 loop is CASSSQISEQFF. CDR3 nucleotide sequence: TGTGCCAGCAGCTCACAAATCAGCGAGCAGTTCTTC.

The V and J genes are TRBV7-6 and TRBJ2-7; 11 bases map to TRBD2. Germline values: CDR1 SGHVS, CDR2 FNYEAQ. After removal of 4 bases from V and 2 bases from J, the junction contained 4 bases not matched to a gene. This CDR3 spans 15 amino acids. DNA for the CDR3: TGTGCCAGCAGCTCACGACTAGCGGGACCCTACGAGCAGTACTTC. Translating it yields CASSSRLAGPYEQYF.